The rows below give T cell receptor beta chains drawn from one sample of a study of CD8 T cells in ankylosing spondylitis. TCRdb re-called the 5' RACE reads with MiXCR, one entry per CDR3 protein. The table has under 200,000 distinct CDR3 sequences, roughly 13% seen once. Sequenced: blood, either unsorted or a sorted T cell fraction (not recorded which). These receptors were obtained from a female donor with ankylosing spondylitis or in good health (not recorded which). Both conserved end residues are part of each CDR3. A D gene is named only where the DNA matches it firmly. Size values are once, few and many counts, or a class for expanded clones, and some rows have none.

length: 14
V: TRBV19
J: TRBJ2-7
D: -
size: -
DNA: TGTGCCACTCTCCCGGAGGGGGATCGATACGAGCAGTACTTC
CDR3: CATLPEGDRYEQYF

length: 15
V: TRBV12-3/TRBV12-4
J: TRBJ2-3
D: -
size: many
DNA: TGTGCCAGCGCGGGTGGCGTACGACCCACAGATACGCAGTATTTT
CDR3: CASAGGVRPTDTQYF

length: 18
V: TRBV12-3/TRBV12-4
J: TRBJ2-2
D: TRBD2
size: -
DNA: TGTGCCATCAGTCGACGGACTAGCGCTAATCCGAACACCGGGGAGCTGTTTTTT
CDR3: CAISRRTSANPNTGELFF

length: 13
V: TRBV5-5
J: TRBJ2-5
D: -
size: -
DNA: TGTGCCAGCAGCTTGGTTGATCAAGAGACCCAGTACTTC
CDR3: CASSLVDQETQYF

length: 14
V: TRBV6-1
J: TRBJ2-2
D: TRBD1
size: many
DNA: TGTGCCACTTACCGGACAGGGGTCACCGGGGAGCTGTTTTTT
CDR3: CATYRTGVTGELFF

length: 15
V: TRBV3-1
J: TRBJ1-5
D: -
size: -
DNA: TGTGCCACCTGCCAAGGGAGGGGGTCTAATCAGCCCCAGCATTTT
CDR3: CATCQGRGSNQPQHF

length: 13
V: TRBV28
J: TRBJ1-1
D: -
size: many
DNA: TGTGCCAGCAGTTTACTGGCGAACACTGAAGCTTTCTTT
CDR3: CASSLLANTEAFF

length: 13
V: TRBV29-1
J: TRBJ2-1
D: TRBD1
size: many
DNA: TGCAGCGTTGGACAGGGGGGAGGTCATGAGCAGTTCTTC
CDR3: CSVGQGGGHEQFF

length: 16
V: TRBV10-3
J: TRBJ2-2
D: TRBD1
size: many
DNA: TGTGCCATCAGTGGGACCGGGACAGGTGGGACCGGGGAGCTGTTTTTT
CDR3: CAISGTGTGGTGELFF

length: 12
V: TRBV29-1
J: TRBJ1-2
D: -
size: many
DNA: TGCAGCGTTAGGACAAGTAACTATGGCTACACCTTC
CDR3: CSVRTSNYGYTF

length: 13
V: TRBV12-3/TRBV12-4
J: TRBJ2-1
D: -
size: many
DNA: TGTGCCAGCAATAATCGGGAATACAATGAGCAGTTCTTC
CDR3: CASNNREYNEQFF

length: 15
V: TRBV19
J: TRBJ2-2
D: -
size: few
DNA: TGTGCCAGTAGTTTCGCAGGGCTCGGCACCGGGGAGCTGTTTTTT
CDR3: CASSFAGLGTGELFF

length: 14
V: TRBV7-9
J: TRBJ1-5
D: -
size: many
DNA: TGTGCCAGCAGCTTACCGGAGCTTAATCAGCCCCAGCATTTT
CDR3: CASSLPELNQPQHF

length: 17
V: TRBV10-3
J: TRBJ2-1
D: -
size: -
DNA: TGTGCCATCATGGCGGGATCCCGGTCGGGCTCCTACAATGAGCAGTTCTTC
CDR3: CAIMAGSRSGSYNEQFF

length: 19
V: TRBV5-1
J: TRBJ2-3
D: TRBD2
size: many
DNA: TGCGCCAGCAGCTACGGACTAGCGGGAGCCGCGATCTTCCCAGATACGCAGTATTTT
CDR3: CASSYGLAGAAIFPDTQYF

length: 15
V: TRBV6-5
J: TRBJ1-1
D: -
size: few
DNA: TGTGCCAGCAGTTACTCGACAACAGGCCACACTGAAGCTTTCTTT
CDR3: CASSYSTTGHTEAFF

length: 12
V: TRBV20-1
J: TRBJ1-2
D: -
size: many
DNA: TGCAGTGCTAGAGCAGGGGTAGCTGGCTACACCTTC
CDR3: CSARAGVAGYTF

length: 15
V: TRBV15
J: TRBJ2-7
D: -
size: -
DNA: TGTGCCACCAGCAGAGAGCGGGCAGGGTCATACGAGCAGTACTTC
CDR3: CATSRERAGSYEQYF

length: 17
V: TRBV7-9
J: TRBJ2-1
D: TRBD2
size: -
DNA: TGTGCCAGCAGCCGGACTAGCGGGAGGACTACCTACAATGAGCAGTTCTTC
CDR3: CASSRTSGRTTYNEQFF

length: 15
V: TRBV4-3
J: TRBJ2-1
D: -
size: few
DNA: TGCGCCAGCAGCCAAGATCTTAGCATTTACAATGAGCAGTTCTTC
CDR3: CASSQDLSIYNEQFF